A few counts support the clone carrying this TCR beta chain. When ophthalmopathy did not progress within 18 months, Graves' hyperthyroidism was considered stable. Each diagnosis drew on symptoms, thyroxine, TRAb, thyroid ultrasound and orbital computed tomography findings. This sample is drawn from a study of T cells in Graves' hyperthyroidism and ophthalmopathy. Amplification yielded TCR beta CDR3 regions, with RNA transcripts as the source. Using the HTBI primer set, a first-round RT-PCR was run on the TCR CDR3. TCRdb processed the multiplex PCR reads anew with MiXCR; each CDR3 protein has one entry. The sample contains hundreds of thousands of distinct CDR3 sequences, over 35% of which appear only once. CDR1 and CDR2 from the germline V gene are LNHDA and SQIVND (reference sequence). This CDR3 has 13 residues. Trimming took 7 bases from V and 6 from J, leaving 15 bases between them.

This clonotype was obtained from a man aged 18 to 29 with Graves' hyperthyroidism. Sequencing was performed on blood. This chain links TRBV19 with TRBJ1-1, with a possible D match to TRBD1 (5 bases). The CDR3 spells CASTPGFLAEAFF. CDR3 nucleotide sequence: TGTGCCAGTACCCCAGGGTTCTTGGCTGAAGCTTTCTTT.